This TCR beta chain was identified in a study of spatial heterogeneity in lung cancer. Study-level background: The average count in raw reads for each unique TCR and UMI combination exceeded eight appearances.

TCRdb independently ran MiXCR on the 5' RACE reads; one entry per CDR3 protein. The table records 110,000 or so distinct CDR3 sequences, less than 14% of them present only once. This CDR3 contains 14 residues. CDR1 is MNHNS and CDR2 is SASEGT in the germline V gene. V was shortened by 4 bases and J by 5 bases, with 14 bases between the two germline ends. Time point reported: blood at routine non-recurrence follow-up after resection. V gene TRBV6-1 combines with J gene TRBJ1-1; the D gene is possibly TRBD1 (5 bases). This TCR was sampled from a female donor with early-stage non-small cell lung cancer. The source material was PBMCs, sampled at follow-up. CDR3 sequence (DNA): TGTGCCAGCAGTGTCTGGGACCGAGGAACTGAAGCTTTCTTT. It translates to CASSVWDRGTEAFF.